The next 30 T cell receptor beta chains were all read from a single sample in a study of cytomegalovirus exposure and HLA in healthy donors. The PCR made use of 60 Vbeta and 13 Jbeta primers. The data were produced by immunoSEQ multiplex PCR, yet TCRdb's version contains in-frame clones alone and is incomplete. Counted here are about 76,000 clones, roughly 82% occurring once; the ten biggest clones make up about 12%. The sample comprised PBMCs. Receptors were obtained from a male donor in good health and CMV-seropositive.

The CDR3 DNA sequence: TGCGCCAGCAGCCAAGGGGACTTCTTGGCAGTAGGCTACAATGAGCAGTTCTTC. Its protein product is CASSQGDFLAVGYNEQFF. This chain links TRBV4-1 with TRBJ2-1, with a possible D match to TRBD2 (6 bases). This CDR3 has 18 residues. V was cut by 1 base and J by 3 bases, with 19 bases left in between. Germline-derived CDR1 and CDR2 are MGHRA and YSYEKL.

The gene calls are TRBV5-6 and TRBJ1-6, with D hard to call. V was pared by 6 bases and J by 10 bases, with 20 bases between. From germline, CDR1 is SGHDT and CDR2 YYEEEE. CDR3 length: 15 amino acids. The CDR3 loop reads CASTLNSDIRSPLHF. The CDR3 region has the DNA TGTGCCAGCACCCTAAATTCTGACATTCGGTCACCCCTCCACTTT.

The rearrangement joins TRBV7-6 to TRBJ1-3, with 8 positions matching TRBD1. This CDR3 has 16 amino acids. The ends lost 3 bases at V and 0 bases at J; junction bases unmatched: 4. Germline CDR1 reads SGHVS; CDR2 reads FNYEAQ. CDR3 sequence: CASSFPGQASGNTIYF. The CDR3 coding sequence is TGTGCCAGCAGCTTTCCGGGACAGGCCTCTGGAAACACCATATATTTT.

V is TRBV6-1 and J is TRBJ1-6; 8 bases match TRBD1. The germline gives CDR1 MNHNS, CDR2 SASEGT. V lost 6 bases to trimming and J lost 8 bases; unmatched junction nucleotides: 9. CDR3 size: 15 residues. CDR3 loop: CASRVETGVDSPLHF. The CDR3 DNA is TGTGCCAGCAGGGTCGAGACAGGGGTTGATTCACCCCTCCACTTT.

The V call is TRBV30, the J call TRBJ1-3; tentatively, D is TRBD1 (6 bases). CDR3 length equals 13 residues. Per germline, CDR1 GTSNPN and CDR2 SVGIG (reference sequence). Trimming removed 2 bases from V and 5 bases from J, with 10 bases in between. CDR3 residues: CAWSRTERNTIYF. Written as DNA, the CDR3 is TGTGCCTGGAGTCGGACAGAAAGAAACACCATATATTTT.

In this sample, this clone turned up once. This chain connects TRBV10-1 to TRBJ2-1; 11 bases are shared with TRBD1. The germline gives CDR1 WNHNN, CDR2 SYGVQD (reference sequence). The CDR3 spans 14 residues. V gave up 4 bases and J gave up 7 bases; unmatched junction bases: 3. CDR3 amino acids: CASSVGQGENEQFF. The CDR3 DNA follows: TGCGCCAGCAGTGTGGGACAGGGGGAAAATGAGCAGTTCTTC.

The table lists this clone with a count of one. The chain recombines TRBV10-3 with TRBJ2-5, with TRBD2 as a possible D gene (6 bases). The CDR3 spans 15 residues. Per germline, CDR1 ENHRY and CDR2 SYGVKD. Trimming pared 2 bases from V and 0 bases from J, leaving 10 bases between. Here the CDR3 reads CAISERGTNQETQYF. Written as DNA, the CDR3 is TGTGCCATCAGTGAGCGGGGGACCAACCAAGAGACCCAGTACTTC.

This clone turned up a few times. This sequence joins TRBV18 and TRBJ2-7; 10 bases line up with TRBD2. This CDR3 spans 14 amino acids. Germline trimming cut 2 bases from V and 3 bases from J; bases unmatched to any gene: 1. Germline-derived CDR1 and CDR2 are KGHSH and LQKENI. CDR3 amino acids: CASSPTSGNYEQYF. The CDR3 DNA is TGTGCCAGCTCACCAACTAGCGGGAACTACGAGCAGTACTTC.

V usage is TRBV7-9 and J usage is TRBJ2-5, with TRBD1 identical over 8 bases. The CDR3 is 15 residues long. The germline V gene encodes CDR1 SEHNR and CDR2 FQNEAQ (reference sequence). Trimming removed 5 bases from V and 2 bases from J; junction bases left unmatched: 7. CDR3: CASSTQDRAQETQYF. The CDR3 nucleotides are TGTGCCAGCAGCACTCAGGACAGGGCTCAAGAGACCCAGTACTTC.

This sequence joins TRBV6-5 and TRBJ2-3; TRBD2 matches 8 bases. V trimming: 2 bases; J trimming: 4 bases; junction bases outside the gene matches: 5. Germline V CDR1 and CDR2: MNHEY, SVGAGI. This CDR3 has 15 residues. This CDR3 is CASSYGGGRADTQYF. The CDR3 DNA sequence: TGTGCCAGCAGTTACGGCGGGGGGCGGGCAGATACGCAGTATTTT.

The rearrangement uses TRBV28 and TRBJ1-5; D unclear. V lost 3 bases, J lost 0 bases, and 12 bases lay in between. The CDR3 has 16 amino acids. Looked up from germline, CDR1 is MDHEN and CDR2 is SYDVKM. CDR3: CASSLSAGPSNQPQHF. CDR3 sequence (DNA): TGTGCCAGCAGTTTGTCGGCAGGTCCTAGCAATCAGCCCCAGCATTTT.

V gene TRBV7-3 combines with J gene TRBJ2-3, with D possibly matching TRBD1 (5 bases). The CDR3 is 14 amino acids. Germline CDR1 and CDR2: SGHTA and FQGTGA. V lost 5 bases, J lost 2 bases, and 11 bases lay in between. Here the CDR3 reads CASSAQGLTDTQYF. CDR3 DNA sequence: TGTGCCAGCAGCGCGCAGGGCCTCACAGATACGCAGTATTTT.

Only a few counts were recorded for this clone. This chain connects TRBV6-5 to TRBJ2-3, with 8 bases that match TRBD2. In germline, CDR1 is MNHEY, CDR2 SVGAGI. The CDR3 consists of 16 residues. The trim removed 2 bases at V and 4 bases at J, leaving 8 bases unmatched. CDR3 coding DNA: TGTGCCAGCAGTTACACGGGGACGGGAGGGGCAGATACGCAGTATTTT. It is translated as CASSYTGTGGADTQYF.

This clone was detected a few times. This chain uses TRBV4-1 with TRBJ2-7; 12 nucleotides match TRBD1. CDR1 is MGHRA and CDR2 is YSYEKL in the germline V gene. V gave up 3 bases and J gave up 4 bases; unmatched junction bases: 4. CDR3 length: 15 residues. The CDR3 spells CASSQEGQGAYEQYF. The CDR3 DNA is TGCGCCAGCAGCCAGGAGGGACAGGGGGCGTACGAGCAGTACTTC.

The chain employs TRBV7-9 and TRBJ2-5; D possibly corresponds to TRBD2 (5 bases). The germline CDR1 and CDR2 sequences are SEHNR and FQNEAQ (reference sequence). V shed 3 bases and J shed 6 bases, with 11 bases lying between them. CDR3 length equals 13 residues. The CDR3 reads CASSLGSWQTQYF. DNA for the CDR3: TGTGCCAGCAGCTTGGGGAGTTGGCAGACCCAGTACTTC.

The chain couples TRBV11-2 to TRBJ2-3; maybe TRBD2 (5 bases). The CDR3 has 15 amino acids. The V gene lost 6 bases and the J gene lost 1 base, with 14 bases spanning the gap. Germline assignment: CDR1 SGHAT and CDR2 FQNNGV. CDR3 sequence: CASRTLVMGTDTQYF. CDR3 sequence (DNA): TGTGCCAGCAGAACACTAGTGATGGGCACAGATACGCAGTATTTT.

V gene TRBV7-9 combines with J gene TRBJ1-5; D gene unclear. Trimming took off 2 bases at V and 4 bases at J, with 9 bases between the two ends. Per germline, CDR1 SEHNR and CDR2 FQNEAQ (reference sequence). This CDR3 is 14 amino acids long. For the CDR3, the DNA is TGTGCCAGCAGCTTAAATGCGATGAATCAGCCCCAGCATTTT. Its protein is CASSLNAMNQPQHF.

The rearrangement links TRBV28 to TRBJ2-3; TRBD1 matches 9 bases. CDR1 is MDHEN, CDR2 SYDVKM, per germline. J was trimmed by 6 bases and V by 5 bases; bases with no gene match: 9. The CDR3 has 15 residues. The CDR3 sequence: CASSLTGTGRDTQYF. The CDR3 DNA reads as TGTGCCAGCAGTCTCACCGGGACAGGGAGGGATACGCAGTATTTT.

This clone was observed once. The chain uses TRBV9 and TRBJ2-3, with 7 bases lining up with TRBD2. CDR1 SGDLS and CDR2 YYNGEE come from the germline V gene. V gave up 4 bases and J gave up 10 bases; unmatched junction bases: 21. The CDR3 has 17 residues. In nucleotides, the CDR3 is TGTGCCAGCAGCCCGAAACCCTGGGGGGAGGGCGCTAAGGCGCAGTATTTT. Protein product: CASSPKPWGEGAKAQYF.

The rearrangement joins TRBV5-1 to TRBJ2-1; 8 nucleotides match TRBD1. From germline, CDR1 is SGHRS and CDR2 YFSETQ. The ends lost 4 bases at V and 6 bases at J; junction bases unmatched: 12. The CDR3 is 16 residues long. The CDR3 coding sequence is TGCGCCAGCAGCGGATTACCGGGACAGGACGGCAATGAGCAGTTCTTC. Protein: CASSGLPGQDGNEQFF.

The CDR3 loop reads CASSLLGTSGGASYNEQFF. In nucleotides, the CDR3 is TGTGCCAGCAGCCTCCTGGGGACTAGCGGGGGCGCTTCCTACAATGAGCAGTTCTTC. This chain uses TRBV4-2 with TRBJ2-1, with TRBD2 matching 14 bases. The germline V gene has CDR1 LGHNA and CDR2 YNFKEQ. The CDR3 totals 19 residues. The V gene end was trimmed by 4 bases and the J gene end by 1 base; junction bases not matched to a gene: 9.

The genes are TRBV11-1 and TRBJ2-1; TRBD2 matches 11 bases. V was pared by 6 bases and J by 10 bases, with 14 bases of the junction left unmatched. Per the germline V gene, CDR1 is SGHAT and CDR2 is FQDESV (reference sequence). The CDR3 runs to 16 residues. The CDR3 region has the DNA TGTGCCAGCAGAGGCCGCTTAGCGGGAGGGGTGCGGGAGCAGTTCTTC. Translation gives CASRGRLAGGVREQFF.

The sample holds a few counts of this clone. The V gene is TRBV5-1, the J gene TRBJ2-3; TRBD1 aligns across 11 bases. The CDR3 is made up of 16 amino acids. In germline, CDR1 is SGHRS, CDR2 YFSETQ. J was trimmed by 3 bases and V by 2 bases; bases with no gene match: 5. The CDR3 bases are TGCGCCAGCAGCTTTCAAGGACAGGGGGCTACAGATACGCAGTATTTT. Protein product: CASSFQGQGATDTQYF.

V gene TRBV9 combines with J gene TRBJ2-2; weak D call: TRBD1 (5 bases). The CDR3 is 15 amino acids. Trimming left V 2 bases short and J 7 bases short, with 15 bases between. Germline V gives CDR1 SGDLS, CDR2 YYNGEE. CDR3 DNA: TGTGCCAGCAGCGTTGGGGCCTCAGTGGGCGGGGAGCTGTTTTTT. Its protein is CASSVGASVGGELFF.

The chain employs TRBV5-1 and TRBJ1-1; maybe TRBD1 (6 bases). Trimming removed 4 bases at V and 1 base at J, with 14 bases between. The CDR3 has 15 amino acids. Germline CDR1 SGHRS, CDR2 YFSETQ. The CDR3 nucleotides are TGCGCCAGCAGCCTGAACCCGACAGGGAACACTGAAGCTTTCTTT. Translated: CASSLNPTGNTEAFF.

In its sample, this clone was seen once. The chain carries TRBV5-6 and TRBJ2-3; TRBD1 matches 8 bases. This CDR3 is 15 amino acids long. Losses at the gene ends were 1 base for V and 3 bases for J; bases not matched to a gene: 4. In germline, CDR1 is SGHDT, CDR2 YYEEEE. CDR3 sequence reads: CASSLLQGATDTQYF. The CDR3 DNA is TGTGCCAGCAGCTTGTTGCAGGGGGCTACAGATACGCAGTATTTT.

The J gene is TRBJ2-5, the V gene TRBV6-1; D is undetermined. This CDR3 has 15 amino acids. Per germline, CDR1 MNHNS and CDR2 SASEGT. V shed 5 bases and J shed 0 bases, with 13 bases lying between them. In nucleotides, the CDR3 is TGTGCCAGCAGTTCTTCCCAACTGTACCAAGAGACCCAGTACTTC. Encoded protein: CASSSSQLYQETQYF.

The rearrangement links TRBV9 to TRBJ2-7; D may be TRBD2 (6 bases). Germline V gene sequence: CDR1 SGDLS, CDR2 YYNGEE. V was shortened by 4 bases and J by 0 bases, with 11 bases between the two germline ends. The CDR3 totals 14 residues. The CDR3 is CASSSAGLSYEQYF. Written as DNA, the CDR3 is TGTGCCAGCAGCTCAGCGGGCCTCTCCTACGAGCAGTACTTC.

This clone is a singleton in its sample. Germline and junction disagree at one end, which may indicate a read error. This rearrangement joins TRBV7-9 to TRBJ2-1; the match to TRBD2 covers 7 bases. The CDR3 is made up of 15 amino acids. In germline, CDR1 is SEHNR, CDR2 FQNEAQ (reference sequence). DNA of the CDR3: TGTTCCAGCAGCTTATGGGAGGGGTTAATAAATGAGCAGTTCTTC. It codes for CSSSLWEGLINEQFF.

The chain combines TRBV30 with TRBJ2-7; 8 nucleotides match TRBD1. J gave up 12 bases and V 0 bases, and 13 bases lay outside the gene matches. CDR1 and CDR2 (germline): GTSNPN, SVGIG (reference sequence). This CDR3 spans 14 amino acids. The CDR3 reads CAWSVGGQGVSLYF. CDR3 nucleotide sequence: TGTGCCTGGAGTGTTGGCGGACAGGGCGTTTCCCTGTACTTC.